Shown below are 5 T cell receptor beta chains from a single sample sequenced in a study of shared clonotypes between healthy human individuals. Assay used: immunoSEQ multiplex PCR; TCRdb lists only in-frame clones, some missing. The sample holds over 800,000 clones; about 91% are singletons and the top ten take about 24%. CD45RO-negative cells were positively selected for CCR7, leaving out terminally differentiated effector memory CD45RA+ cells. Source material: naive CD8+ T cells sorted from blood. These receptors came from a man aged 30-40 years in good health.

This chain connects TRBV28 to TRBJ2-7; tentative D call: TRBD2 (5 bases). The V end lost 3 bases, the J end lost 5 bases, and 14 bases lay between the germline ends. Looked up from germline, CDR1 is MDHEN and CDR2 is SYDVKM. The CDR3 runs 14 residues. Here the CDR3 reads CASSFSLARDEQYF. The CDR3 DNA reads TGTGCCAGCAGTTTTTCCCTAGCCCGCGACGAGCAGTACTTC.

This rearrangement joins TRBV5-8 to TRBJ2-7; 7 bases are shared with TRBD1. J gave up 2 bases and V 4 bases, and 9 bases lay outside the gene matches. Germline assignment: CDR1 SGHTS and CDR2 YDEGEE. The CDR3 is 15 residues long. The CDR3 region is CASSKRTGVPYEQYF. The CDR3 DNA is TGTGCCAGCAGCAAACGGACAGGCGTCCCCTACGAGCAGTACTTC.

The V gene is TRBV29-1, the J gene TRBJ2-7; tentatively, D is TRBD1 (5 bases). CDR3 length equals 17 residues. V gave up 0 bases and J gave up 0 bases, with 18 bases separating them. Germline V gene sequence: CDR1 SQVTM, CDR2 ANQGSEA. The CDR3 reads CSVEDGVRQGISYEQYF. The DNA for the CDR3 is TGCAGCGTTGAAGATGGAGTGAGGCAGGGAATCTCCTACGAGCAGTACTTC.

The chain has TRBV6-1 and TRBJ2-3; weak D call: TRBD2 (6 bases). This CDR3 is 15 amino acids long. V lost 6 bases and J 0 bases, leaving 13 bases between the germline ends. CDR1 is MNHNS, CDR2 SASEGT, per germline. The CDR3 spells CASSPWDFSTDTQYF. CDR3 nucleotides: TGTGCCAGCAGCCCGTGGGACTTCAGCACAGATACGCAGTATTTT.

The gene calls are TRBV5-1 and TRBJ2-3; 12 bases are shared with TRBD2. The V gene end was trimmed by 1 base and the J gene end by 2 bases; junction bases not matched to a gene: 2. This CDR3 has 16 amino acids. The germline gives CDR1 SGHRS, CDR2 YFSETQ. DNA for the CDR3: TGCGCCAGCAGCTTGACTAGCGGGAGGTACACAGATACGCAGTATTTT. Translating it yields CASSLTSGRYTDTQYF.